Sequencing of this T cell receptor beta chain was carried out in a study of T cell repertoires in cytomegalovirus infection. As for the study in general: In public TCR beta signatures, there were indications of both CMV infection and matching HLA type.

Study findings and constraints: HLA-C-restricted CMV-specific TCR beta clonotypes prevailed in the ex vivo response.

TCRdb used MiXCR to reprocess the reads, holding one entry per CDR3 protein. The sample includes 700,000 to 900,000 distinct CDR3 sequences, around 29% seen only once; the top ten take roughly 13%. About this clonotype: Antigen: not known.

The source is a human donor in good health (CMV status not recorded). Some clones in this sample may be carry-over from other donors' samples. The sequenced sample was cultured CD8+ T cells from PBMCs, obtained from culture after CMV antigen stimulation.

The CDR3 DNA reads TGTGCCAGCAGTTTTTCCCATTTGCGGGGGGGCCAAAACACCGGGGAGCTGTTTTTT. Encoded protein: CASSFSHLRGGQNTGELFF. This sequence joins TRBV28 and TRBJ2-2; 9 bases are shared with TRBD2. In germline, CDR1 is MDHEN, CDR2 SYDVKM. The CDR3 is made up of 19 amino acids. V was clipped by 3 bases and J by 2 bases; unmatched bases: 13.